Detailed here is one T cell receptor (beta chain). Its target is unknown. The CDR3 loop spans 15 amino acids. Primers for the PCR totalled 60 Vbeta and 13 Jbeta. Per the original methods: Per a later analysis, the number of unique TCR beta chains was around 80 million, of which around 10 million were shared. TCRdb keeps only in-frame clones here, not all; method: immunoSEQ multiplex PCR. V, J and clone size were drawn from that table, and D and trimming were deduced from the DNA. The sample lists fewer than 250,000 clones, over 70% occurring once. The data are from a study of cytomegalovirus exposure and HLA in healthy donors. Findings of the study overall: Sequencing had likely introduced a cluster of highly shared sequence variants as an artifact. A few chains linked to CMV were shown in vitro to be specific for CMV antigens.

Everyone who donated was a healthy bone marrow donor. The origin of this receptor is a woman younger than 45 in good health and CMV-seropositive. The chain is built from TRBV12-2 and TRBJ1-2; whether TRBD1, the table's D call, matches the DNA was not checked. TRBV12-2 is described as a pseudogene. Sequencing was carried out using PBMCs. The CDR3 DNA follows: TGTGCAAGTCGCTTAGTGAAGACAGGGGGCTATGGCTACACCTTC. Protein: CASRLVKTGGYGYTF.